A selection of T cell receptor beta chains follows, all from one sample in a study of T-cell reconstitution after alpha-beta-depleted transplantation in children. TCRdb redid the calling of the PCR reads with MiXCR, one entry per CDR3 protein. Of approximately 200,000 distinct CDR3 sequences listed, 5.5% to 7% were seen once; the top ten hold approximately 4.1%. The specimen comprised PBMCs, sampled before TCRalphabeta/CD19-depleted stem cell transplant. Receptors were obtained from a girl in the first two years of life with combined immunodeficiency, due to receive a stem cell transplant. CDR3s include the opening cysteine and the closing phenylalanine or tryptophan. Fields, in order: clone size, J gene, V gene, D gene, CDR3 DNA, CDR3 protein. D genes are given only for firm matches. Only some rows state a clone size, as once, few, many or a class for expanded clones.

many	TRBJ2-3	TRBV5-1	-	TGCGCCAGCACCTCCCTTGCGGCCCCTTTCACAGATACGCAGTATTTT	CASTSLAAPFTDTQYF
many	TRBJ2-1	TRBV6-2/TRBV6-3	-	TGTGCCAGCACTCCGGCCGGGACCTTAAACAATGAGCAGTTCTTC	CASTPAGTLNNEQFF
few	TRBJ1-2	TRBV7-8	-	TGTGCCAGCAGCTTAGTTGCGACTAACTATGGCTACACCTTC	CASSLVATNYGYTF
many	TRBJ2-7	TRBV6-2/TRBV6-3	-	TGTGCCACGAGGTCCGTGAGCATGTACGAGCAGTACTTC	CATRSVSMYEQYF
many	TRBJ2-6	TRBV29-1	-	TGCAGCGTTGAGAGCCAGGGGAAGGTAGCTGGGGCCAACGTCCTGACTTTC	CSVESQGKVAGANVLTF
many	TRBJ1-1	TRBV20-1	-	TGCAGTGTAGGTAGGAACACTGAAGCTTTCTTT	CSVGRNTEAFF
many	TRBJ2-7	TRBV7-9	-	TGTGCCAGCAGCCCTTTAGACTACGAGCAGTACTTC	CASSPLDYEQYF
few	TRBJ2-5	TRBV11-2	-	TGTGCCAGCAGCTTACCTTGGGAGACCCAGTACTTC	CASSLPWETQYF
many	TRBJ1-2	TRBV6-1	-	TGTGCCAGCCAGGGATATGGCTACACCTTC	CASQGYGYTF
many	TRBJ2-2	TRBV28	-	TGTGCCAGCAGTCGGGAATGGGACGTTTACACCGGGGAGCTGTTTTTT	CASSREWDVYTGELFF
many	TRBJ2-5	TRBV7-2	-	TGTGCCAGCAGTTTAAGCGGAGAGACCCAGTACTTC	CASSLSGETQYF
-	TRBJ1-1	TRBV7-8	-	TGTGCCAGCAGCTTAGGAGGTTTTGGAACTGAAGCTTTCTTT	CASSLGGFGTEAFF
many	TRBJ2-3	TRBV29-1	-	TGCAGCGTCCTGAGTGTCGGCTCGAGCACAGATACGCAGTATTTT	CSVLSVGSSTDTQYF
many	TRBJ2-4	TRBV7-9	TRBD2	TGTGCCAGCAGCCGGGGCGGGGGAGAGTGGAAAAACATTCAGTACTTC	CASSRGGGEWKNIQYF
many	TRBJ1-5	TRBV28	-	TGTGCCAGCAGCTTTGGACAGTTTCAGCCCCAGCATTTT	CASSFGQFQPQHF
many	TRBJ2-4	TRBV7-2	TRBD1	TGTGCCAGCAGCCGGGACAGAAACATTCAGTACTTC	CASSRDRNIQYF
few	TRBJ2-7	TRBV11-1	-	TGTGCCAGCAGCTTATCTGCAGCCTCGCCCTATCTGTCCTACGAGCAGTACTTC	CASSLSAASPYLSYEQYF
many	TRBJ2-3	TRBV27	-	TGTGCCAGCAGTTTCTGGCTAGCAGATACGCAGTATTTT	CASSFWLADTQYF
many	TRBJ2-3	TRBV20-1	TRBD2	TGCAGTGCTAGTCGCGGGGGGCGCACAGATACGCAGTATTTT	CSASRGGRTDTQYF
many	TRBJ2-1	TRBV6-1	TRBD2	TGTGCCAGCAGTCAACTACTAGCGGGGGGGTCCTACAATGAGCAGTTCTTC	CASSQLLAGGSYNEQFF
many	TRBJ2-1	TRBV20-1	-	TGCAGTGCTAGGGCTAGCCACTACAATGAGCAGTTCTTC	CSARASHYNEQFF
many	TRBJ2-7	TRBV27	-	TGTGCCAGCAGTTTGTCGGGGGCGAACGAGCAGTACTTC	CASSLSGANEQYF
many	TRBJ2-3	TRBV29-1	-	TGCAGCGTTGAAGATCCGGACCCCCGGAACCCTTGGCGCACAGATACGCAGTATTTT	CSVEDPDPRNPWRTDTQYF
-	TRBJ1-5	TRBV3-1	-	TGTGCCTGCTCCCAAGATGTAGGGGCCAATCAGCCCCAGCATTTT	CACSQDVGANQPQHF
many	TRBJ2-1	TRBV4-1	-	TGCGCCAGCAGCCAAGATCGGTCTGCGGGACTGTCCGTTGAGCAGTTCTTC	CASSQDRSAGLSVEQFF
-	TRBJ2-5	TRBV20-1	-	TGCAGCTTCGGGCAAACCGGCCAAGAGACCCAGTACTTC	CSFGQTGQETQYF
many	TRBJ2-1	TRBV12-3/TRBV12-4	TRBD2	TGTGCCAGCAGTTTGGGGAGCGGGACTTACAATGAGCAGTTCTTC	CASSLGSGTYNEQFF
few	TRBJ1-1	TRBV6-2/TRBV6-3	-	TGTGCCAGCAGTTACTTCCCGTGGTCCCCAGCCTTAGACATGAACACTGAAGCTTTCTTT	CASSYFPWSPALDMNTEAFF
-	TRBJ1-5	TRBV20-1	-	TGCTGTGCTAGAGGGGACGGAGTCCTTAGCAATCAGCCCCAGCATTTT	CCARGDGVLSNQPQHF
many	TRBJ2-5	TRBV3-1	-	TGTGCCAGCAGCCAAGAGGGCGGAGGGGGTTACCAAGAGACCCAGTACTTC	CASSQEGGGGYQETQYF
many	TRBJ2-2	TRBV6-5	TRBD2	TGTGCCAGCAGTTACTCATCCGGGGGGGCGTCCGGGGAGCTGTTTTTT	CASSYSSGGASGELFF
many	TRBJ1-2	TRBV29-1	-	TGCAGCGTGGCCCCCGGAGGGATTCACTATGGCTACACCTTC	CSVAPGGIHYGYTF
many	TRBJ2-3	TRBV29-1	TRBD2	TGCAGCGTTGAAGAGGGACTAGCGGGAGGTAGCACAGATACGCAGTATTTT	CSVEEGLAGGSTDTQYF
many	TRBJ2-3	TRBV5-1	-	TGCGCCAGCAGCTTGTCTCCAGGGGTAGAAGATACGCAGTATTTT	CASSLSPGVEDTQYF
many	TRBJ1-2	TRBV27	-	TGTGCCAGCAGTCCGCAGGGTAGGGACTATGGCTACACCTTC	CASSPQGRDYGYTF
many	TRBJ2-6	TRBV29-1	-	TGCAGCGTTGTCGGGCAGGGGGGCTCGGGGGCCAACGTCCTGACTTTC	CSVVGQGGSGANVLTF
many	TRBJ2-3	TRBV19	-	TGTGCCAGTACCCCGACTAGTTGGTCAGATACGCAGTATTTT	CASTPTSWSDTQYF
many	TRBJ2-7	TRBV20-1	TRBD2	TGCAGTGCCCCAGCGCGGGACTACGCCTACGAGCAGTACTTC	CSAPARDYAYEQYF
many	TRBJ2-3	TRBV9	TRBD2	TGTGCCAGCAGCGCAAGTAGAGGCCAGAGGACTAGCCGCACAGATACGCAGTATTTT	CASSASRGQRTSRTDTQYF
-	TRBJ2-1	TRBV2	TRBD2	TGTACCAGCTGTTTTCACATTCGACTAGCGGGAGTTAACTACAATGAGCAGTTCTTC	CTSCFHIRLAGVNYNEQFF
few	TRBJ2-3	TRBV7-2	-	TGTGCCAGCAGCTTAGACAGGGAAAGGCCTACAGATACGCAGTATTTT	CASSLDRERPTDTQYF